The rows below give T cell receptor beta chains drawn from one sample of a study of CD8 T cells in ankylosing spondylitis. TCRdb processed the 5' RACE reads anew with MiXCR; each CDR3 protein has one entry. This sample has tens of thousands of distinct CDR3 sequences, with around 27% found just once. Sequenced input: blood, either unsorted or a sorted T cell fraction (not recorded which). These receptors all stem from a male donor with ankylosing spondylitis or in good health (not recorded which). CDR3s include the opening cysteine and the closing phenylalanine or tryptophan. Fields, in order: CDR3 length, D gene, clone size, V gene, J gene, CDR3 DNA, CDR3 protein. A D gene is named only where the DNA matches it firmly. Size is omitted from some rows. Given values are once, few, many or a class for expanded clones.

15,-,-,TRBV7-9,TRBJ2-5,TGTGCCAGCAGCGACATAATGGGCGATGGAGAGACCCAGTACTTC,CASSDIMGDGETQYF
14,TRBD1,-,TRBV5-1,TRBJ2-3,TGCGCCAGCAGCCGCGAGGACAGGTCTGGTACGCAGTATTTT,CASSREDRSGTQYF
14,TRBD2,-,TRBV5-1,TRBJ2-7,TGCGCCAGCAGCTTGGAAGCGGGAGACGACGAGCAGTACTTC,CASSLEAGDDEQYF
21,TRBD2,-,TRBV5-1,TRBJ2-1,TGCGCCAGCAGCTTTGCCCCCCCCGGGACTAGCGGGGACTTGGGGTACAATGAGCAGTTCTTC,CASSFAPPGTSGDLGYNEQFF
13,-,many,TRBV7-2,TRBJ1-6,TGTGCCAGCCAAGGACAAAGTGAGTCACCCCTCCACTTT,CASQGQSESPLHF
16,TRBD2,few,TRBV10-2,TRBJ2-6,TGCGCCACTACCAGCGGGATTTACTCTGGGGCCAACGTCCTGACTTTC,CATTSGIYSGANVLTF
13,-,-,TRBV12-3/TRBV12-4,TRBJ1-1,TGTGCCAGCAGGTACCAGGGAAGCACTGAAGCTTTCTTT,CASRYQGSTEAFF
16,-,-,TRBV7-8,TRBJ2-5,TGTGCCAGCAGCTTACCCTACGTGGGCCGGGATGAGACCCAGTACTTC,CASSLPYVGRDETQYF
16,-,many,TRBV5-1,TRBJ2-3,TGCGCCAGCAGCTTGGCCACGGCAGCGCGCACAGATACGCAGTATTTT,CASSLATAARTDTQYF
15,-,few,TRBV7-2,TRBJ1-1,TGTGCCAGCAGCTTAAGACCTTGGCAGAACACTGAAGCTTTCTTT,CASSLRPWQNTEAFF
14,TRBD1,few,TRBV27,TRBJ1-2,TGTGCCAGCCACCGGAGGGACAGTCGGGCCAGCTACACCTTC,CASHRRDSRASYTF
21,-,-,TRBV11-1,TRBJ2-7,TGTGCCAGAGGGCCTTTGGGGGTGGTTCGGGAAGAGGGTACTTGGTCCTACGAGCAGTACTTC,CARGPLGVVREEGTWSYEQYF
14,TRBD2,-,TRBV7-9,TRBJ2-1,TGTGCCAGCAGCTCCTTAGCGGGAGTCTATGAGCAGTTCTTC,CASSSLAGVYEQFF
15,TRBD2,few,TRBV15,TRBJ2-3,TGTGCCACCAGCAGGGAGAGCGGGAGAACAGATACGCAGTATTTT,CATSRESGRTDTQYF
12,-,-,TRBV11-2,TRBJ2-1,TGTGCCAGCAGCTTAGATCGGAGATCACAGTTCTTC,CASSLDRRSQFF
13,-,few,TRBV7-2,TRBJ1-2,TGTGCCAGCAGCTCATCACCCGAATATGGCTACACCTTC,CASSSSPEYGYTF
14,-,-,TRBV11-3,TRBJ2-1,TGTGCCAGCAGCTTATCGGGGACTCACAATGAGCAGTTCTTC,CASSLSGTHNEQFF
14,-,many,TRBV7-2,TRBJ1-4,TGTGCCAGCAGCTTAGGGGGCAGGACCGAAAAACTGTTTTTT,CASSLGGRTEKLFF